These 14 T cell receptor beta chains originate from one sample sequenced in a study of shared clonotypes between healthy human individuals. The protocol was immunoSEQ multiplex PCR, while the TCRdb copy is restricted to in-frame clones and leaves out a portion. The sample has about 380,000 clones, about 97% seen once. Sequencing was done on a sample of memory CD8+ T cells sorted from blood. The subset denotes: CD45RO+ cells pooled with CCR7-negative TemRA cells. The receptor set was obtained from a man between 25 and 39 years old in good health.

This chain uses TRBV4-2 with TRBJ2-1, with 11 bases aligning to TRBD2. Germline V gives CDR1 LGHNA, CDR2 YNFKEQ. CDR3 length equals 16 residues. The V segment lost 3 bases and the J segment 4 bases; nucleotides outside the gene matches: 5. The CDR3, as DNA: TGTGCCAGCAGCCACTCATGGACTAGCGGGTACAATGAGCAGTTCTTC. Its protein product is CASSHSWTSGYNEQFF.

This rearrangement joins TRBV11-1 to TRBJ2-5; 8 bases map to TRBD2. V shed 4 bases, J shed 5 bases, and the junction held 0 bases outside the gene matches. This CDR3 is built from 12 residues. Germline lookup yields CDR1 SGHAT and CDR2 FQDESV (reference sequence). The CDR3 is CASSWTSETQYF. The CDR3, as DNA: TGTGCCAGCAGCTGGACTAGCGAGACCCAGTACTTC.

V is TRBV7-3 and J is TRBJ2-5; a possible D gene is TRBD1 (5 bases). The CDR3 consists of 13 residues. Per germline, CDR1 SGHTA and CDR2 FQGTGA. The ends were cut back, 2 bases at V and 5 bases at J, with 9 bases in the middle. CDR3 region: CASSLGRAETQYF. CDR3 sequence (DNA): TGTGCCAGCAGCTTAGGCAGGGCCGAGACCCAGTACTTC.

This clone was seen just once. V and J are TRBV5-4 and TRBJ1-2; TRBD1 matches at 7 bases. V was pared by 0 bases and J by 4 bases, with 6 bases of the junction left unmatched. Germline lookup yields CDR1 SGHNT and CDR2 YYREEE (reference sequence). This CDR3 is built from 15 residues. CDR3 coding DNA: TGTGCCAGCAGCTTGGGATACCGGGACAGCTATGGCTACACCTTC. It specifies CASSLGYRDSYGYTF.

The chain couples TRBV7-9 to TRBJ1-2; D is undetermined. This CDR3 is built from 14 residues. Germline CDR1 SEHNR, CDR2 FQNEAQ (reference sequence). V was trimmed by 3 bases and J by 4 bases, leaving 12 bases between them. Written as DNA, the CDR3 is TGTGCCAGCAGCTTGTCGGGCCTCGCCTATGGCTACACCTTC. It yields the protein CASSLSGLAYGYTF.

This sequence joins TRBV10-3 and TRBJ2-7; 9 bases are a match to TRBD2. Trimming cost V 6 bases and J 2 bases; bases outside gene matches: 8. Germline V gene lookup returns CDR1 ENHRY and CDR2 SYGVKD. The CDR3 contains 15 residues. Here the CDR3 DNA reads TGTGCCATCAGCCCGGCGGGAGGGCCAACCTACGAGCAGTACTTC. This encodes CAISPAGGPTYEQYF.

The chain joins TRBV4-1 to TRBJ2-2; 11 positions match TRBD2. V lost 5 bases to trimming and J lost 3 bases; unmatched junction nucleotides: 2. CDR1 is MGHRA, CDR2 YSYEKL, per germline. The CDR3 contains 15 residues. The DNA for the CDR3 is TGCGCCAGCAGCTCGGGACTAGCGGACACCGGGGAGCTGTTTTTT. The encoded protein is CASSSGLADTGELFF.

V is TRBV5-1 and J is TRBJ2-3; no firm D call. The CDR3 consists of 15 residues. Germline V gene data show CDR1 as SGHRS and CDR2 as YFSETQ. Trimming removed 4 bases from V and 2 bases from J, with 14 bases in between. For the CDR3, the DNA is TGCGCCAGCAGCCTTGTGACGACGCACACAGATACGCAGTATTTT. As protein: CASSLVTTHTDTQYF.

The chain joins TRBV6-1 to TRBJ2-7; D call uncertain. From germline, CDR1 is MNHNS and CDR2 SASEGT. V lost 7 bases to trimming and J lost 2 bases, with 15 bases between them. The CDR3 length is 14 residues. CDR3: CASISVRPPYEQYF. CDR3 DNA: TGTGCCAGCATTTCCGTGAGGCCCCCCTACGAGCAGTACTTC.

V gene TRBV27 combines with J gene TRBJ2-2; 12 bases match TRBD2. The CDR3 is 17 residues long. V was clipped by 6 bases and J by 6 bases; unmatched bases: 11. Germline loops: CDR1 MNHEY, CDR2 SMNVEV (reference sequence). CDR3 coding DNA: TGTGCCAGCAGCCAGACTAGCGGGAGCCGCGGACCCGGGGAGCTGTTTTTT. Protein: CASSQTSGSRGPGELFF.

The rearrangement joins TRBV4-1 to TRBJ2-1, with 7 bases that match TRBD2. Germline V lookup: CDR1 MGHRA, CDR2 YSYEKL. The CDR3 runs to 16 residues. J was trimmed by 0 bases and V by 5 bases; bases with no gene match: 7. CDR3 bases: TGCGCCAGCAGCTTGACTAGCATAGGCTCCTACAATGAGCAGTTCTTC. Encoded protein: CASSLTSIGSYNEQFF.

J is TRBJ2-2 and V is TRBV2, with 9 bases aligning to TRBD2. This CDR3 region has 15 residues. Trimming removed 5 bases from V and 7 bases from J; junction bases left unmatched: 8. Looked up from germline, CDR1 is SNHLY and CDR2 is FYNNEI. The CDR3 nucleotides are TGTGCCAGCAGTCAAAGCGGGAGGAACGGCGGGGAGCTGTTTTTT. Its translation is CASSQSGRNGGELFF.

The count of this clone is one. J is TRBJ2-3 and V is TRBV4-2; D uncertain. The ends were cut back, 1 base at V and 6 bases at J, with 11 bases in the middle. CDR1 is LGHNA, CDR2 YNFKEQ, per germline. There are 14 residues in the CDR3. CDR3 loop: CASSQALALDTQYF. In DNA form, the CDR3 reads TGTGCCAGCAGCCAAGCGTTGGCGCTGGATACGCAGTATTTT.

This chain connects TRBV5-6 to TRBJ2-1; perhaps TRBD2 as D (5 bases). The CDR3 consists of 14 residues. Germline V gene sequence: CDR1 SGHDT, CDR2 YYEEEE. Trimming cost V 1 base and J 3 bases, with 8 bases left between them. The chain's CDR3 is CASSLRAGYNEQFF. The CDR3 DNA is TGTGCCAGCAGCTTGCGGGCGGGCTACAATGAGCAGTTCTTC. Full variable domain (outside the CDR3, taken from reference TRBV5-6 and TRBJ2-1): DAGVTQSPTHLIKTRGQQVTLRCSPKSGHDTVSWYQQALGQGPQFIFQYYEEEERQRGNFPDRFSGHQFPNYSSELNVNALLLGDSALYLCASSLRAGYNEQFFGPGTRLTVL.